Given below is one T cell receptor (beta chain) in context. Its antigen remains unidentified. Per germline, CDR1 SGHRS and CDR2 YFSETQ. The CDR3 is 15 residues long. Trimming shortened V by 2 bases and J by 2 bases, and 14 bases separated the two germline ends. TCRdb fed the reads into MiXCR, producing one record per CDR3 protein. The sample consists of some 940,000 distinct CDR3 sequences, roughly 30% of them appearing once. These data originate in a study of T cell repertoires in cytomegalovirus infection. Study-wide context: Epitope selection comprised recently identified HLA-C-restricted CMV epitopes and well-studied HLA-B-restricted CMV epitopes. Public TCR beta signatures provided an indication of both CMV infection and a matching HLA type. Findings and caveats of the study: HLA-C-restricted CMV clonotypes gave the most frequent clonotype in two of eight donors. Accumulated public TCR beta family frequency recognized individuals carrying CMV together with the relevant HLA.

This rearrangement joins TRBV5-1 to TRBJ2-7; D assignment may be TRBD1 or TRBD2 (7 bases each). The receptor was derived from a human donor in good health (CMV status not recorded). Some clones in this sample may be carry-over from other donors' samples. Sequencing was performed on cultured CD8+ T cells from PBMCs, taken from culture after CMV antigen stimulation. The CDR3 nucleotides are TGCGCCAGCAGCTTTGACAGGGAGGGGACCTACGAGCAGTACTTC. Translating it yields CASSFDREGTYEQYF.